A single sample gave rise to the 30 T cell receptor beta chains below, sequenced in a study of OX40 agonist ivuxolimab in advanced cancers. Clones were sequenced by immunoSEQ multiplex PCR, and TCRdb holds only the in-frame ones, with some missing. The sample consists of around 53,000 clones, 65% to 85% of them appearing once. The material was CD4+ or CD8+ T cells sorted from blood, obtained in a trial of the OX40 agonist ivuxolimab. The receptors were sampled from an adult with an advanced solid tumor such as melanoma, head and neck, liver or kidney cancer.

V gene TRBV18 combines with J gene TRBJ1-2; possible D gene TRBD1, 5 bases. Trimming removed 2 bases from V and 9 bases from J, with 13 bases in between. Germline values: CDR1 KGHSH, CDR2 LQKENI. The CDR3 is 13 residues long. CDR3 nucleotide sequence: TGTGCCAGCTCACCAGAGGGAAAGGGGAGCTACACCTTC. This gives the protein CASSPEGKGSYTF.

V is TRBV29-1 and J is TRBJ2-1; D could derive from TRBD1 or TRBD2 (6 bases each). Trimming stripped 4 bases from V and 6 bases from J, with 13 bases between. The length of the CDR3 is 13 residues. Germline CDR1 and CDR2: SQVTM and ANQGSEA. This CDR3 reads CSVAHGGGNEQFF. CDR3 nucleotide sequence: TGCAGCGTTGCGCACGGGGGCGGCAATGAGCAGTTCTTC.

CDR3 coding DNA: TGTGCCAGTACGACACAGGGGGATGGCACTGAAGCTTTCTTT. Its protein product is CASTTQGDGTEAFF. The rearrangement links TRBV19 to TRBJ1-1; 8 nucleotides line up with TRBD1. The CDR3 sequence is 14 residues long. Germline V gene sequence: CDR1 LNHDA, CDR2 SQIVND (reference sequence). V lost 7 bases to trimming and J lost 4 bases; unmatched junction nucleotides: 8. Using reference TRBV19 and TRBJ1-1 for the parts outside the CDR3, the full variable domain is DGGITQSPKYLFRKEGQNVTLSCEQNLNHDAMYWYRQDPGQGLRLIYYSQIVNDFQKGDIAEGYSVSREKKESFPLTVTSAQKNPTAFYLCASTTQGDGTEAFFGQGTRLTVV.

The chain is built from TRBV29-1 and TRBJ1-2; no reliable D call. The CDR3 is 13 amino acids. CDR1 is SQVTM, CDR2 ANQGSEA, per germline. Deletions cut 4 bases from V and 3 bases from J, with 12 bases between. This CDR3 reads CSVVLGTDYGYTF. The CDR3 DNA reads TGCAGCGTTGTTTTAGGAACGGACTATGGCTACACCTTC.

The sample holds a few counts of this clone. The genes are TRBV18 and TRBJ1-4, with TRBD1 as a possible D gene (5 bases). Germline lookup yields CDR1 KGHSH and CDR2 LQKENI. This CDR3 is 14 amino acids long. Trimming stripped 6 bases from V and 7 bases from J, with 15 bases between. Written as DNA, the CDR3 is TGTGCCAGCTCGTCGGAAAAGGGGCCTGAAAAACTGTTTTTT. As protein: CASSSEKGPEKLFF.

The CDR3 is CASSMWGGKPDTQYF. The CDR3 nucleotides read TGTGCCAGTAGTATGTGGGGGGGAAAACCAGATACGCAGTATTTT. The chain employs TRBV19 and TRBJ2-3; 7 nucleotides align to TRBD2. V dropped 3 bases and J dropped 4; count of bases not matched to a gene: 7. The germline gives CDR1 LNHDA, CDR2 SQIVND (reference sequence). The CDR3 extends over 15 amino acids. The whole variable domain, filled in from reference TRBV19 and TRBJ2-3, reads DGGITQSPKYLFRKEGQNVTLSCEQNLNHDAMYWYRQDPGQGLRLIYYSQIVNDFQKGDIAEGYSVSREKKESFPLTVTSAQKNPTAFYLCASSMWGGKPDTQYFGPGTRLTVL.

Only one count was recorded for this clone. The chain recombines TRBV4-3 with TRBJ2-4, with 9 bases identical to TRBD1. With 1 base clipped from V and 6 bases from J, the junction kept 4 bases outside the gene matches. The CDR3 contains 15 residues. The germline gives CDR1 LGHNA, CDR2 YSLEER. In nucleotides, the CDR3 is TGCGCCAGCAGCCAAGTGGGACAGGGAAGAAACATTCAGTACTTC. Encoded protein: CASSQVGQGRNIQYF.

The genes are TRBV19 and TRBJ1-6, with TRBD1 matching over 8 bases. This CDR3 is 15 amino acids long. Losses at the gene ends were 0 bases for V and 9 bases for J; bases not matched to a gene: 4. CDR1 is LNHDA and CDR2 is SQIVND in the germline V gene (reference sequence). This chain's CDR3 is CASSIDPGGTSPLHF. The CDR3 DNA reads TGTGCCAGTAGTATAGATCCAGGGGGCACTTCACCCCTCCACTTT.

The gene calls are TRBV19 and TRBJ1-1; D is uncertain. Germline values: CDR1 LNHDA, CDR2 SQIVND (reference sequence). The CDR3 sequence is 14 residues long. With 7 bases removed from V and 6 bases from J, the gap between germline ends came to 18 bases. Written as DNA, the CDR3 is TGTGCCAGTATCGACGGAGGCCCTAAGTCTGAAGCTTTCTTT. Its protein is CASIDGGPKSEAFF.

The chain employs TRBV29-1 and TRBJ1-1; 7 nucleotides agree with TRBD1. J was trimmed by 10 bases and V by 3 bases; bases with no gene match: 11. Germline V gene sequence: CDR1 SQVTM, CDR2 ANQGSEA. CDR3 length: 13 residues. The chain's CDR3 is CSVDNRDSSGAFF. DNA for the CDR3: TGCAGCGTTGACAATAGGGACAGTTCTGGAGCTTTCTTT.

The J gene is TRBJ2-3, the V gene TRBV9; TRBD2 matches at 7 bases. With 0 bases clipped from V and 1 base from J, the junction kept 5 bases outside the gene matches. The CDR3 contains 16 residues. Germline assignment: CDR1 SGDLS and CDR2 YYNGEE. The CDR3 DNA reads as TGTGCCAGCAGCGTAGCTTCGGGGGGTCGCACAGATACGCAGTATTTT. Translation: CASSVASGGRTDTQYF.

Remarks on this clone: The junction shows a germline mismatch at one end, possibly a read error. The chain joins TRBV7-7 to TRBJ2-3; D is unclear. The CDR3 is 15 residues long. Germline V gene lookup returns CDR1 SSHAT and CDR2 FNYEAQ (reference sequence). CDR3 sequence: CASSIAYSSTDTQYF. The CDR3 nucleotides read TGTGCTAGCAGCATCGCCTACTCTAGCACAGATACGCAGTATTTT.

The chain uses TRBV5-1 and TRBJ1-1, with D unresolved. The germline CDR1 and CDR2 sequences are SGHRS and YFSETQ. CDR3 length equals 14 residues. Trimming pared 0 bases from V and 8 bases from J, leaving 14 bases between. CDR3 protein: CASSLDPGSKEAFF. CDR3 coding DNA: TGCGCCAGCAGCTTGGACCCAGGCTCGAAAGAAGCTTTCTTT.

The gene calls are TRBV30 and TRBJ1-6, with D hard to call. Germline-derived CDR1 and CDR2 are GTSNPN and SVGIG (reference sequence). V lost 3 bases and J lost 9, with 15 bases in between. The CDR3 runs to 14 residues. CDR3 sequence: CAWRGSGEGSPLHF. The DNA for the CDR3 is TGTGCCTGGAGAGGGTCAGGCGAAGGTTCACCCCTCCACTTT.

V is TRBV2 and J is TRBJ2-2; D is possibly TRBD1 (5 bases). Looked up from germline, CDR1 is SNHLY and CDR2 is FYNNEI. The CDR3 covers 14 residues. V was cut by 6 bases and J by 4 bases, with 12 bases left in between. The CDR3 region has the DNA TGTGCCAGCAGCGCGACCGACAGCACCGGGGAGCTGTTTTTT. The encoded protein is CASSATDSTGELFF.

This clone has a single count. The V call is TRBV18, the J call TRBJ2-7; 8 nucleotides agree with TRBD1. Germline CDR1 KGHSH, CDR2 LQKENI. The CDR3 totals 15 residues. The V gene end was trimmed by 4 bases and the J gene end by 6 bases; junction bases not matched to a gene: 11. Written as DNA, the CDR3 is TGTGCCAGCTCACTGCGACAGGGGCTAGGAGGCGAGCAGTACTTC. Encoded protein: CASSLRQGLGGEQYF.

CDR3 DNA sequence: TGTGCCAGCATTTCCACCGTGGTGGGCTACACCTTC. Amino acid sequence: CASISTVVGYTF. The chain uses TRBV6-5 and TRBJ1-2; unclear D gene. The CDR3 sequence is 12 residues long. Per germline, CDR1 MNHEY and CDR2 SVGAGI. V shed 7 bases and J shed 8 bases, with 14 bases lying between them.

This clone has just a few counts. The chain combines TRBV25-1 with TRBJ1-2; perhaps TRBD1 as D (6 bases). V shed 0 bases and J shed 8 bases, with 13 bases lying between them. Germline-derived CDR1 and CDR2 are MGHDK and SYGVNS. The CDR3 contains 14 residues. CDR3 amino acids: CASSEYSGAEGYTF. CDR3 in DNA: TGTGCCAGCAGTGAATATTCGGGGGCGGAGGGCTACACCTTC.

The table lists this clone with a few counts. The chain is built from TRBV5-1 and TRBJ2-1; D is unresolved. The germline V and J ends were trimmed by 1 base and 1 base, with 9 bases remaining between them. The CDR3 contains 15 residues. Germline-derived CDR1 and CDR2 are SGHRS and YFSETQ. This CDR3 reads CASSLSLQSYNEQFF. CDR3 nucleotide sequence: TGCGCCAGCAGCTTGTCCCTGCAATCCTACAATGAGCAGTTCTTC. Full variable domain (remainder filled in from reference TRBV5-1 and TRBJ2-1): KAGVTQTPRYLIKTRGQQVTLSCSPISGHRSVSWYQQTPGQGLQFLFEYFSETQRNKGNFPGRFSGRQFSNSRSEMNVSTLELGDSALYLCASSLSLQSYNEQFFGPGTRLTVL.

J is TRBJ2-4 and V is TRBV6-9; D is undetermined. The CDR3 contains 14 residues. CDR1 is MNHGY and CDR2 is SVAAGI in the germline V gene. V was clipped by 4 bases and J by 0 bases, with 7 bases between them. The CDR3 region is CASSSPVAKNIQYF. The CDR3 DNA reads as TGTGCCAGCAGTTCCCCGGTAGCCAAAAACATTCAGTACTTC.

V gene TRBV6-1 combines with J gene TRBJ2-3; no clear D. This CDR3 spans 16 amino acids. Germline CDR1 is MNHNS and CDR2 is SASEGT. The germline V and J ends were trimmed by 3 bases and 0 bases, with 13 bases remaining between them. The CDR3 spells CASSEGNSVSTDTQYF. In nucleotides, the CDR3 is TGTGCCAGCAGTGAGGGTAACTCGGTCAGCACAGATACGCAGTATTTT.

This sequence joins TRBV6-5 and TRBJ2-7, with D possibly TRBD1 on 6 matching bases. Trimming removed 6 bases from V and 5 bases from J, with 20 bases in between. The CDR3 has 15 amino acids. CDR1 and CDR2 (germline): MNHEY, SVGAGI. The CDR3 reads CASRPARQDRNEQYF. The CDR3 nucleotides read TGTGCCAGCAGACCCGCCAGACAGGATCGGAACGAGCAGTACTTC.

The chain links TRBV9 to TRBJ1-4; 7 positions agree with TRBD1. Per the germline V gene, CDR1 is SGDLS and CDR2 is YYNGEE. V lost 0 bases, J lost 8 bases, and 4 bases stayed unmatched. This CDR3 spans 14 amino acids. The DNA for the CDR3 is TGTGCCAGCAGCGTAGGACAGGGATGGGAAAAACTGTTTTTT. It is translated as CASSVGQGWEKLFF.

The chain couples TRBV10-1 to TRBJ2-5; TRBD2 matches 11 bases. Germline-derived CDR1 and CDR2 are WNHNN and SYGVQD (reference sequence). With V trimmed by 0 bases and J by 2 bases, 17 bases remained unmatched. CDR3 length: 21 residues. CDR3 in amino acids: CASSESRRRLTTSGDQETQYF. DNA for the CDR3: TGCGCCAGCAGTGAGTCAAGGAGGCGGTTGACGACTAGCGGGGATCAAGAGACCCAGTACTTC.

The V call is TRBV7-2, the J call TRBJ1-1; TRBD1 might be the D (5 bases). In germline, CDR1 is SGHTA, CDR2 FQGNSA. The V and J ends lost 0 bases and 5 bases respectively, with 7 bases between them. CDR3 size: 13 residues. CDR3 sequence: CASSLAEGTEAFF. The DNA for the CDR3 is TGTGCCAGCAGCTTAGCGGAGGGGACTGAAGCTTTCTTT.

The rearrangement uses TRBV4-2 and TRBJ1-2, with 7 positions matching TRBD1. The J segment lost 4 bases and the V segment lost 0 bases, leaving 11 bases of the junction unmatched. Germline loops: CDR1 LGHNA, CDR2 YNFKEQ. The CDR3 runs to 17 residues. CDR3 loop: CASSQEARQGGTYGYTF. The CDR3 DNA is TGTGCCAGCAGCCAAGAAGCCCGACAGGGTGGTACCTATGGCTACACCTTC.

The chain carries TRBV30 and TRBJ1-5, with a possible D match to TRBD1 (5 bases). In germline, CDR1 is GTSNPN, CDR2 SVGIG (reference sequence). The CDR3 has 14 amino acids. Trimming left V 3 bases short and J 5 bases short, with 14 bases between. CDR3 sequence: CAWSLRGVDQPQHF. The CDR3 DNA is TGTGCCTGGAGCCTCCGGGGGGTCGATCAGCCCCAGCATTTT.

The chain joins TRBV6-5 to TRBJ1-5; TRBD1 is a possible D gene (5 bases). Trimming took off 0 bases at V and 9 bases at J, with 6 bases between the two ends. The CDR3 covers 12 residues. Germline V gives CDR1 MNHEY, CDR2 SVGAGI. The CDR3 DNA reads TGTGCCAGCAGTTACTCGGGGGGGCCCCAGCATTTT. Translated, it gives CASSYSGGPQHF.

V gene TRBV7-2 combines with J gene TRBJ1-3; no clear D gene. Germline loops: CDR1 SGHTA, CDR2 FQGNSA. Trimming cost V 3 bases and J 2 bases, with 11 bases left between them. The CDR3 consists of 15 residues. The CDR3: CASSFFLGAGNTIYF. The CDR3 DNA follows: TGTGCCAGCAGCTTTTTCCTGGGCGCTGGAAACACCATATATTTT.

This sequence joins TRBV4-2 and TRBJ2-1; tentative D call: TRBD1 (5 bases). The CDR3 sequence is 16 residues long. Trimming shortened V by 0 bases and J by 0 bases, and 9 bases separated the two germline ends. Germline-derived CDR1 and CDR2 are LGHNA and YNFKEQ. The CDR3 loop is CASSQEGVSSYNEQFF. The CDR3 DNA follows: TGTGCCAGCAGCCAAGAAGGGGTGAGCTCCTACAATGAGCAGTTCTTC.